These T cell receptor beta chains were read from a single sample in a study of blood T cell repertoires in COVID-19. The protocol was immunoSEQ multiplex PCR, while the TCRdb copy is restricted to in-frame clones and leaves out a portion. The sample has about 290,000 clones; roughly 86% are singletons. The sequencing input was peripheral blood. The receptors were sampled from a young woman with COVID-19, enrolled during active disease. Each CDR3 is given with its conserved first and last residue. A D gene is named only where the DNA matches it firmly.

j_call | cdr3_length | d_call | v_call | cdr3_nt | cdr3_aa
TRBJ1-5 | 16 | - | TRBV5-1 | TGCGCCAGCAGCCCTGGACACCTTTATAGCAATCAGCCCCAGCATTTT | CASSPGHLYSNQPQHF
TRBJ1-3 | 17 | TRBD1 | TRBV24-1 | TGTGCCACCAGTGGTGACGCCGGGACAGGGGTTGGAAACACCATATATTTT | CATSGDAGTGVGNTIYF
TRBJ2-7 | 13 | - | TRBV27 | TGTGCCAGTTCCCCAGGGTTCTCCTACGAGCAGTACTTC | CASSPGFSYEQYF
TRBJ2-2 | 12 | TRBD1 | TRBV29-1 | TGCAGCGTTTACAGGGGTTCCGGGGAGCTGTTTTTT | CSVYRGSGELFF
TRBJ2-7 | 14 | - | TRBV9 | TGTGCCAGCAGCGTAGGTCGGGAGTCCTACGAGCAGTACTTC | CASSVGRESYEQYF
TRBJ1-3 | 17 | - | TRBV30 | TGTGCCTGGAGTGCAAAAGGAGACGCCCGCTCTGGAAACACCATATATTTT | CAWSAKGDARSGNTIYF
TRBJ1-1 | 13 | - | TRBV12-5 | TGTGCTAGTGGGCCGACAGGGAACACTGAAGCTTTCTTT | CASGPTGNTEAFF
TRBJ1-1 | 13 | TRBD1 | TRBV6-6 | TGTGCCAGCACCCCGCTGGACAGGCCTGAAGCTTTCTTT | CASTPLDRPEAFF
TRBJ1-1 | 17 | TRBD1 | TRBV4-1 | TGCGCCAGCAGCCAACCTTACAACAGGGGACTGGGGACTGAAGCTTTCTTT | CASSQPYNRGLGTEAFF
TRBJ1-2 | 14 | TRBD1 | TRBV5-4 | TGTGCCAGCAGCCGTGACAGGGCCGACTATGGCTACACCTTC | CASSRDRADYGYTF